These 30 T cell receptor beta chains originate from one sample sequenced in a study of blood T cell repertoires in COVID-19. Clones were sequenced by immunoSEQ multiplex PCR, and TCRdb holds only the in-frame ones, with some missing. The sample records approximately 250,000 clones, about 88% being singletons. Material: PBMCs or T cells enriched from blood (not recorded which). All receptors come from a woman aged 55-75 years in a cohort exposed to, infected with or recovered from COVID-19 (not recorded which).

V gene TRBV24-1 combines with J gene TRBJ1-1; 10 bases align to TRBD1. CDR3 size: 15 residues. The germline gives CDR1 KGHDR, CDR2 SFDVKD. V lost 3 bases, J lost 2 bases, and 2 bases stayed unmatched. CDR3 protein: CATSDTTGGNTEAFF. DNA for the CDR3: TGTGCCACCAGTGATACGACAGGGGGCAACACTGAAGCTTTCTTT.

This chain uses TRBV24-1 with TRBJ1-3; 11 nucleotides agree with TRBD1. With V trimmed by 4 bases and J by 4 bases, 8 bases remained unmatched. The CDR3 is 17 residues long. CDR1 KGHDR and CDR2 SFDVKD come from the germline V gene. The CDR3 sequence is CATSDARTGGAGNTIYF. The CDR3 nucleotides read TGTGCCACCAGTGACGCCCGGACAGGGGGCGCGGGAAACACCATATATTTT.

The chain carries TRBV2 and TRBJ2-3, with D possibly matching TRBD2 (6 bases). The length of the CDR3 is 12 residues. V gave up 6 bases and J gave up 6 bases, with 10 bases separating them. Germline values: CDR1 SNHLY, CDR2 FYNNEI. CDR3 sequence reads: CASSAREDTQYF. The CDR3, as DNA: TGTGCCAGCAGCGCCCGGGAGGATACGCAGTATTTT.

The V and J genes are TRBV18 and TRBJ2-3, with 10 positions matching TRBD1. CDR3 length: 16 residues. Germline CDR1 reads KGHSH; CDR2 reads LQKENI. J gave up 1 base and V 5 bases, and 6 bases lay outside the gene matches. CDR3 loop: CASSAQTGGRTDTQYF. CDR3 DNA: TGTGCCAGCTCAGCTCAGACAGGGGGCCGCACAGATACGCAGTATTTT.

This rearrangement joins TRBV5-4 to TRBJ2-1, with TRBD2 matching over 9 bases. Germline V lookup: CDR1 SGHNT, CDR2 YYREEE (reference sequence). Trimming cost V 0 bases and J 5 bases; bases outside gene matches: 3. The CDR3 contains 15 residues. The CDR3 region is CASSLGSGGHNEQFF. In nucleotides, the CDR3 is TGTGCCAGCAGCTTGGGTAGCGGGGGTCACAATGAGCAGTTCTTC.

V usage is TRBV7-3 and J usage is TRBJ2-3, with 7 bases fitting TRBD2. J lost 8 bases, V lost 5 bases, and 13 bases had no gene match. There are 15 residues in the CDR3. Germline CDR1 and CDR2: SGHTA and FQGTGA. Here the CDR3 DNA reads TGTGCCAGCAGCCCCCGTGGTGGGCCGGGGGGTACGCAGTATTTT. Protein sequence: CASSPRGGPGGTQYF.

V gene TRBV28 combines with J gene TRBJ1-1; TRBD1 matches at 7 bases. Germline values: CDR1 MDHEN, CDR2 SYDVKM. This CDR3 has 14 residues. Trimming at V came to 5 bases and at J to 2 bases, leaving 5 bases not matched to a gene. This CDR3 reads CASSNWDRNTEAFF. The CDR3 DNA reads TGTGCCAGCAGTAACTGGGACAGAAACACTGAAGCTTTCTTT.

The rearrangement joins TRBV7-9 to TRBJ2-3, with 7 positions matching TRBD1. This CDR3 is built from 16 residues. The germline V gene has CDR1 SEHNR and CDR2 FQNEAQ (reference sequence). The V segment lost 5 bases and the J segment 0 bases; nucleotides outside the gene matches: 8. The CDR3 DNA follows: TGTGCCAGCAGCCGAAGGACAGGCCTTAGCACAGATACGCAGTATTTT. It yields the protein CASSRRTGLSTDTQYF.

J is TRBJ2-5 and V is TRBV6-5; D perhaps matches TRBD1 (6 bases). The CDR3 totals 15 residues. Looked up from germline, CDR1 is MNHEY and CDR2 is SVGAGI. The ends were cut back, 4 bases at V and 2 bases at J, with 14 bases in the middle. Written as DNA, the CDR3 is TGTGCCAGCAGTTTACAGGGATCGATTCAAGAGACCCAGTACTTC. It specifies CASSLQGSIQETQYF.

The rearrangement links TRBV28 to TRBJ2-3; 12 bases map to TRBD2. The CDR3 is 16 residues long. J lost 0 bases, V lost 6 bases, and 4 bases had no gene match. Germline V CDR1 and CDR2: MDHEN, SYDVKM. The CDR3 nucleotides read TGTGCCAGCAGCCTAGCGGGAGGGGGAAGCACAGATACGCAGTATTTT. Its protein is CASSLAGGGSTDTQYF.

This rearrangement joins TRBV30 to TRBJ2-3; 11 nucleotides agree with TRBD1. J lost 4 bases, V lost 3 bases, and 3 bases had no gene match. In germline, CDR1 is GTSNPN, CDR2 SVGIG (reference sequence). This CDR3 spans 14 amino acids. CDR3 nucleotide sequence: TGTGCCTGGAGGGGACAGGGGGTCTCAGATACGCAGTATTTT. This encodes CAWRGQGVSDTQYF.

The genes are TRBV27 and TRBJ2-7, with 10 bases fitting TRBD1. Losses at the gene ends were 4 bases for V and 5 bases for J; bases not matched to a gene: 8. Germline V gene sequence: CDR1 MNHEY, CDR2 SMNVEV (reference sequence). The CDR3 is 15 amino acids. The CDR3 DNA follows: TGTGCCAGCAGTTCTCTGACAGGGGGCTTCGACGAGCAGTACTTC. As protein: CASSSLTGGFDEQYF.

The rearrangement uses TRBV11-2 and TRBJ1-2; 8 bases fit TRBD1. The germline CDR1 and CDR2 sequences are SGHAT and FQNNGV. This CDR3 spans 16 amino acids. Unmatched junction bases numbered 11, after V lost 4 bases and J lost 4 bases. DNA of the CDR3: TGTGCCAGCAGCTCCGGAACAGGGGGACGCGTCTATGGCTACACCTTC. Translation: CASSSGTGGRVYGYTF.

V gene TRBV6-5 combines with J gene TRBJ1-2; D might be TRBD1 (5 bases). Between the trimmed V and J ends, which lost 0 bases and 4 bases, there was a span of 12 bases. Germline lookup yields CDR1 MNHEY and CDR2 SVGAGI. The CDR3 length is 15 residues. The CDR3 region has the DNA TGTGCCAGCAGTTACTCGAGGGAGGGGATCTATGGCTACACCTTC. This encodes CASSYSREGIYGYTF.

The chain recombines TRBV5-1 with TRBJ2-7; 9 bases are shared with TRBD1. CDR1 is SGHRS and CDR2 is YFSETQ in the germline V gene. After removal of 3 bases from V and 3 bases from J, the junction contained 4 bases not matched to a gene. The CDR3 is 14 residues long. The CDR3, as DNA: TGCGCCAGCAGCTACAGGGGGCCGGGCTACGAGCAGTACTTC. Translating it yields CASSYRGPGYEQYF.

The chain couples TRBV10-3 to TRBJ1-5; maybe TRBD1 (5 bases). Trimming pared 5 bases from V and 6 bases from J, leaving 11 bases between. The CDR3 is 13 amino acids. Germline loops: CDR1 ENHRY, CDR2 SYGVKD. CDR3: CAISRDWGQPQHF. The CDR3 DNA reads as TGTGCCATCAGTCGGGACTGGGGTCAGCCCCAGCATTTT.

The chain has TRBV28 and TRBJ2-3; no clear D. Germline V CDR1 and CDR2: MDHEN, SYDVKM. The V end lost 5 bases, the J end lost 2 bases, and 8 bases lay between the germline ends. This CDR3 comprises 13 residues. The CDR3 reads CASSGQPTDTQYF. The CDR3 DNA is TGTGCCAGCAGTGGGCAGCCCACAGATACGCAGTATTTT. Full variable domain (outside the CDR3, taken from reference TRBV28 and TRBJ2-3): DVKVTQSSRYLVKRTGEKVFLECVQDMDHENMFWYRQDPGLGLRLIYFSYDVKMKEKGDIPEGYSVSREKKERFSLILESASTNQTSMYLCASSGQPTDTQYFGPGTRLTVL.

This chain links TRBV11-2 with TRBJ2-3, with 7 bases identical to TRBD1. The length of the CDR3 is 12 residues. Germline values: CDR1 SGHAT, CDR2 FQNNGV. After removal of 5 bases from V and 10 bases from J, the junction contained 6 bases not matched to a gene. CDR3 amino acids: CASSPGTDPQYF. CDR3 DNA sequence: TGTGCCAGCAGCCCCGGGACAGACCCGCAGTATTTT.

This chain joins TRBV5-1 and TRBJ2-1, with TRBD2 as a possible D gene (7 bases). The ends were cut back, 1 base at V and 4 bases at J, with 15 bases in the middle. The CDR3 is 16 residues long. The germline CDR1 and CDR2 sequences are SGHRS and YFSETQ. Here the CDR3 reads CASSLRLGGEYNEQFF. As DNA, the CDR3 is TGCGCCAGCAGCTTGAGATTAGGGGGGGAATACAATGAGCAGTTCTTC.

On this clone itself: This same CDR3 is encoded by further DNA sequences in the sample. This chain links TRBV7-2 with TRBJ1-5, with 7 bases matching TRBD1. The junction had 6 bases not matched to a gene; V was cut back by 5 bases and J by 2 bases. The CDR3 consists of 15 residues. Germline V gene data show CDR1 as SGHTA and CDR2 as FQGNSA. This CDR3 reads CASSLRQGGNQPQHF. In DNA, the CDR3 is TGTGCCAGCAGCCTTCGACAGGGAGGCAATCAGCCCCAGCATTTT. Variable domain in full (rest from reference TRBV7-2 and TRBJ1-5): GAGVSQSPSNKVTEKGKDVELRCDPISGHTALYWYRQSLGQGLEFLIYFQGNSAPDKSGLPSDRFSAERTGGSVSTLTIQRTQQEDSAVYLCASSLRQGGNQPQHFGDGTRLSIL.

This chain uses TRBV3-1 (or the pseudogene TRBV3-2) with TRBJ1-4; 10 bases are shared with TRBD1. The V gene end was trimmed by 4 bases and the J gene end by 14 bases; junction bases not matched to a gene: 16. The CDR3 is 16 amino acids. Germline loops: CDR1 LGHDT, CDR2 YNNKEL (reference sequence). DNA of the CDR3: TGTGCCAGCAGCCCCGGGACAGGGGCGATGGGTGGTAACCTGTTTTTT. Residues: CASSPGTGAMGGNLFF.

This clone was found once. The chain has TRBV3-1 (or the pseudogene TRBV3-2) and TRBJ2-2; D unresolved. Germline-derived CDR1 and CDR2 are LGHDT and YNNKEL (reference sequence). CDR3 length: 13 amino acids. Trimming took off 4 bases at V and 3 bases at J, with 6 bases between the two ends. Here the CDR3 reads CASSPRDTGELFF. Written as DNA, the CDR3 is TGTGCCAGCAGCCCGAGAGACACCGGGGAGCTGTTTTTT.

The chain recombines TRBV6-6 with TRBJ1-5; TRBD1 matches 8 bases. The CDR3 has 16 amino acids. Germline-derived CDR1 and CDR2 are MNHNY and SVGAGI (reference sequence). The V segment lost 6 bases and the J segment 1 base; nucleotides outside the gene matches: 8. DNA for the CDR3: TGTGCCAGCAGCTCGACAGGGGCGCTGAGCAATCAGCCCCAGCATTTT. Protein: CASSSTGALSNQPQHF.

V usage is TRBV7-3 and J usage is TRBJ1-5; no clear D gene. V was clipped by 0 bases and J by 7 bases, with 7 bases between them. Looked up from germline, CDR1 is SGHTA and CDR2 is FQGTGA. The CDR3 has 13 amino acids. CDR3: CASSLTPQQPQHF. The CDR3 nucleotides are TGTGCCAGCAGCTTAACGCCCCAGCAGCCCCAGCATTTT.

V gene TRBV27 combines with J gene TRBJ2-4, with TRBD1 matching over 7 bases. The CDR3 runs 14 residues. Germline V gives CDR1 MNHEY, CDR2 SMNVEV (reference sequence). V gave up 4 bases and J gave up 5 bases; unmatched junction bases: 5. CDR3 region: CASSSGTAENIQYF. Written as DNA, the CDR3 is TGTGCCAGCAGTTCCGGGACAGCTGAAAACATTCAGTACTTC.

The rearrangement uses TRBV2 and TRBJ2-1; weak D call: TRBD2 (5 bases). CDR1 and CDR2 from the germline V gene are SNHLY and FYNNEI. The CDR3 loop spans 14 amino acids. V lost 7 bases and J 1 base, leaving 11 bases between the germline ends. Here the CDR3 reads CASKEAFSYNEQFF. CDR3 nucleotides: TGTGCCAGCAAGGAGGCCTTTTCCTACAATGAGCAGTTCTTC.

The chain couples TRBV19 to TRBJ1-2; D perhaps matches TRBD1 (6 bases). Germline CDR1 reads LNHDA; CDR2 reads SQIVND (reference sequence). The V end was cut by 4 bases, the J end by 4 bases, with 10 bases between. CDR3 length equals 13 residues. The CDR3 DNA follows: TGTGCCAGTAGTACCAGGGGCGTCTATGGCTACACCTTC. Translating gives CASSTRGVYGYTF.

On this clone itself: At one of its ends the junction is not consistent with the germline gene, which may arise from a read error. The J gene is TRBJ2-1, the V gene TRBV28; D is ambiguous. Germline assignment: CDR1 MDHEN and CDR2 SYDVKM. The CDR3 spans 9 residues. CDR3 sequence (DNA): TGTGCCAGCAGTCATCCGTCGGTCTTC. It translates to CASSHPSVF.

CDR3 amino acids: CASSLWTGNNNEKLFF. DNA of the CDR3: TGTGCCAGTAGTCTGTGGACAGGGAATAATAATGAAAAACTGTTTTTT. The J gene is TRBJ1-4, the V gene TRBV19, with 8 positions matching TRBD1. Germline loops: CDR1 LNHDA, CDR2 SQIVND (reference sequence). Trimming removed 5 bases from V and 4 bases from J; junction bases left unmatched: 9. CDR3 size: 16 residues.

With regard to this clone: The same CDR3 also results from other DNA sequences found in this sample. The V and J genes are TRBV9 and TRBJ2-1; TRBD2 matches 11 bases. Germline CDR1 and CDR2: SGDLS and YYNGEE. V gave up 0 bases and J gave up 0 bases; unmatched junction bases: 20. This CDR3 contains 23 residues. The CDR3 DNA follows: TGTGCCAGCAGCGTAGGGGGGCGGGGGGGCCGGCTAGCGGGAGGCCCCTCCTACAATGAGCAGTTCTTC. Protein product: CASSVGGRGGRLAGGPSYNEQFF. The variable domain in full, completed from reference TRBV9 and TRBJ2-1, reads DSGVTQTPKHLITATGQRVTLRCSPRSGDLSVYWYQQSLDQGLQFLIQYYNGEERAKGNILERFSAQQFPDLHSELNLSSLELGDSALYFCASSVGGRGGRLAGGPSYNEQFFGPGTRLTVL.